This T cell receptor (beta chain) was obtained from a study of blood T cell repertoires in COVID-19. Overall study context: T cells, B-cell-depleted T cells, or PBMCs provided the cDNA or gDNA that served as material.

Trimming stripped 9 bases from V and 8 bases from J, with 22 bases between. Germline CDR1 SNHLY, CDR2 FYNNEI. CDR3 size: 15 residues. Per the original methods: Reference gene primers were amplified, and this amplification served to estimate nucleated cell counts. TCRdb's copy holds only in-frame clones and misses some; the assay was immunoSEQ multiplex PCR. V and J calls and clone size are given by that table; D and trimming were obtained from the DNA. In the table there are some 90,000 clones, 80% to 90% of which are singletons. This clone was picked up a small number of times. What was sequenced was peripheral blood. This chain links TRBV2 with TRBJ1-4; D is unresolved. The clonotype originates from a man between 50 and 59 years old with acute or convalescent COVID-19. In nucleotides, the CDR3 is TGTGCCAGTCGGTCCGACCGCGCCCCCGGGGAAAAACTGTTTTTT. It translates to CASRSDRAPGEKLFF.